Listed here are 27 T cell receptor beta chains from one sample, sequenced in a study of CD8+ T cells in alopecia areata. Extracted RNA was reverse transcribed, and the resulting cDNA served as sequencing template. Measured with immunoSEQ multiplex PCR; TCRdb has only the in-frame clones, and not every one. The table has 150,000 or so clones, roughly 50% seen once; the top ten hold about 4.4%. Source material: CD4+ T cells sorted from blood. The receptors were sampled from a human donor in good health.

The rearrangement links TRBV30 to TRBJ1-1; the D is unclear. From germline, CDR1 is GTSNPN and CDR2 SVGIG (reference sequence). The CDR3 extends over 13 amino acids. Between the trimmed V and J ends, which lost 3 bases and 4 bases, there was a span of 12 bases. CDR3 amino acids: CAWSPRGTTEAFF. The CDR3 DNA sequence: TGTGCCTGGAGCCCCCGGGGTACCACTGAAGCTTTCTTT.

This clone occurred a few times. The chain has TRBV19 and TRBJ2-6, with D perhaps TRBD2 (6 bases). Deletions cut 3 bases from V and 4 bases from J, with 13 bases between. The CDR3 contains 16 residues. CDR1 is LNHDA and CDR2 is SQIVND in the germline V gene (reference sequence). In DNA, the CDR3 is TGTGCCAGTAGTATCGGACGGGGGTCAGGGGCCAACGTCCTGACTTTC. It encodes CASSIGRGSGANVLTF.

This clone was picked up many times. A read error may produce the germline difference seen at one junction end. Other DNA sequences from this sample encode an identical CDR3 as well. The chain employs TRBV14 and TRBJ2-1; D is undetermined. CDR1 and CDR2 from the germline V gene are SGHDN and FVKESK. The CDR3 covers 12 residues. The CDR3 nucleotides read TGTGCCAGCAGCCCCTCCCACAATGAGCAGTTCTTC. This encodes CASSPSHNEQFF.

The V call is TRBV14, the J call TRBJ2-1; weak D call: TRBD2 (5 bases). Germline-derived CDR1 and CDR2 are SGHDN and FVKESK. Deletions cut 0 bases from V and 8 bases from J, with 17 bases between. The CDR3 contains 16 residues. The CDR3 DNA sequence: TGTGCCAGCAGCCAAGATTGGGGAGTTTTCGGCCATGAGCAGTTCTTC. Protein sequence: CASSQDWGVFGHEQFF.

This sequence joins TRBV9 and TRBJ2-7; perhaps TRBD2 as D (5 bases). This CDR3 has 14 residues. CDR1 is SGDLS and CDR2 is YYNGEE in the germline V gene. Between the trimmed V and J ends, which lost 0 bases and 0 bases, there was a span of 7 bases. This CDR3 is CASSVASSSYEQYF. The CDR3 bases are TGTGCCAGCAGCGTAGCTAGCAGCTCCTACGAGCAGTACTTC. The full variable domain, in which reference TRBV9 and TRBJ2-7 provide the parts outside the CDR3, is DSGVTQTPKHLITATGQRVTLRCSPRSGDLSVYWYQQSLDQGLQFLIQYYNGEERAKGNILERFSAQQFPDLHSELNLSSLELGDSALYFCASSVASSSYEQYFGPGTRLTVT.

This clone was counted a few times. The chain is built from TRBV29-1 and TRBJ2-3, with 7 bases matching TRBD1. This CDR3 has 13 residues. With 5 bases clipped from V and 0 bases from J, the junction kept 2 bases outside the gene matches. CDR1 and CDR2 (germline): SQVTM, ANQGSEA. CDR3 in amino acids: CSVYRGSTDTQYF. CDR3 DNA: TGCAGCGTTTACAGGGGTAGCACAGATACGCAGTATTTT.

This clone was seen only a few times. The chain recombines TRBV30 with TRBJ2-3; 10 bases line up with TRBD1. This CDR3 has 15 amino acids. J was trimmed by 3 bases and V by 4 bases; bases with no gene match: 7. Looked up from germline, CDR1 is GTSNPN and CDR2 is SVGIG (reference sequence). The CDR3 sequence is CAWTGDRGGTDTQYF. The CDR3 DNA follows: TGTGCCTGGACGGGGGACAGGGGAGGAACAGATACGCAGTATTTT. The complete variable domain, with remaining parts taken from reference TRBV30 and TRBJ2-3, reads SQTIHQWPATLVQPVGSPLSLECTVEGTSNPNLYWYRQAAGRGLQLLFYSVGIGQISSEVPQNLSASRPQDRQFILSSKKLLLSDSGFYLCAWTGDRGGTDTQYFGPGTRLTVL.

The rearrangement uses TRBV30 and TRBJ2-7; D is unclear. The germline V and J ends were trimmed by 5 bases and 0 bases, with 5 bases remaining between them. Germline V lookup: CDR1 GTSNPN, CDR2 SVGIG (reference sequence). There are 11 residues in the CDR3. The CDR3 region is CAWGFSYEQYF. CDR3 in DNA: TGTGCCTGGGGTTTCTCCTACGAGCAGTACTTC.

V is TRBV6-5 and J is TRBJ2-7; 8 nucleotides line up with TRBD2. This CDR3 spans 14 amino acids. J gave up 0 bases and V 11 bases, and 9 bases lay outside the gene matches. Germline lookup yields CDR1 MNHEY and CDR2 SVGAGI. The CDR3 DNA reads TGTGCCTCGTTGGGCGGGAGGAACTCCTACGAGCAGTACTTC. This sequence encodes CASLGGRNSYEQYF.

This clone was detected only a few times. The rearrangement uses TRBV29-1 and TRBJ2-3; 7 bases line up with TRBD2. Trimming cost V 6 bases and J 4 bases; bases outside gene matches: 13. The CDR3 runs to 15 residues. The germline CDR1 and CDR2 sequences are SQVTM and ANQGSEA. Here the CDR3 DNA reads TGCAGCGTAAGGGATACGGGAGGCCAAGCAGATACGCAGTATTTT. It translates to CSVRDTGGQADTQYF.

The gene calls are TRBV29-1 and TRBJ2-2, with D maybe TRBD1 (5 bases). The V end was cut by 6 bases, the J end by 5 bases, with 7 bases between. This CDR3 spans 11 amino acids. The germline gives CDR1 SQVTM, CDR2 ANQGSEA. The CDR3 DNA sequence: TGCAGCGTCCAGGGTACCGGGGAGCTGTTTTTT. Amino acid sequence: CSVQGTGELFF.

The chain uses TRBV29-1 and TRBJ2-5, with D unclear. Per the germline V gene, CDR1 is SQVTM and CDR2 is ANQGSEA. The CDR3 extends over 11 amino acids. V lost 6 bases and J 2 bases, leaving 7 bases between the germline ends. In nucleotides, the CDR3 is TGCAGCGTAAAGCCACAAGAGACCCAGTACTTC. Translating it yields CSVKPQETQYF.

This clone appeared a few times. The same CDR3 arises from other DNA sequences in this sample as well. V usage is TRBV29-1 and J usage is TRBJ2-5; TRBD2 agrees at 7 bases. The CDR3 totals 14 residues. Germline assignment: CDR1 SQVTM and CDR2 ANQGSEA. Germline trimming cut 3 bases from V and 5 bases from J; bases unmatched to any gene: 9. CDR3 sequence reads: CSVEGLAGAETQYF. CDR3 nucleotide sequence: TGCAGCGTTGAGGGTTTGGCGGGAGCTGAGACCCAGTACTTC.

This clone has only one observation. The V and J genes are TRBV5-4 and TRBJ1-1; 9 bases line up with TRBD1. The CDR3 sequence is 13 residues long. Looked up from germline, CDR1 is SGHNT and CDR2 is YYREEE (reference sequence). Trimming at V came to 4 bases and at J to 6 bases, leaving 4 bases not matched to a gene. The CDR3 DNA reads TGTGCCAGCAGCGTGGACAGGGGCGCTGAAGCTTTCTTT. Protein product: CASSVDRGAEAFF.

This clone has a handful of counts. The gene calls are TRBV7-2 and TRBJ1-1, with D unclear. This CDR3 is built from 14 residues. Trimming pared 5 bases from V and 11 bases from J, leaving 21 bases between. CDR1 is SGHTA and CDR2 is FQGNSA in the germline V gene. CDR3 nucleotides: TGTGCCAGCAGCCCCGGACCCTATAGAACGGCGGCTTTCTTT. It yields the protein CASSPGPYRTAAFF.

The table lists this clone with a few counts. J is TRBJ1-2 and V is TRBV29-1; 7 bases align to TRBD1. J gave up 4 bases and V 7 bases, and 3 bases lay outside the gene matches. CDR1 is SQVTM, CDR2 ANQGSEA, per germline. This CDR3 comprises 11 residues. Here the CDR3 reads CSAAGGYGYTF. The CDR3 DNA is TGCAGCGCGGCAGGGGGCTATGGCTACACCTTC.

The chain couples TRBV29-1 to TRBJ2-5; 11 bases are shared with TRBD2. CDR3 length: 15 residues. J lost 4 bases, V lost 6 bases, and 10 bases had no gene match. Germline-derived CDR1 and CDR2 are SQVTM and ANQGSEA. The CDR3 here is CSVGSLAGVGETQYF. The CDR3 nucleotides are TGCAGCGTAGGATCACTAGCGGGAGTAGGAGAGACCCAGTACTTC.

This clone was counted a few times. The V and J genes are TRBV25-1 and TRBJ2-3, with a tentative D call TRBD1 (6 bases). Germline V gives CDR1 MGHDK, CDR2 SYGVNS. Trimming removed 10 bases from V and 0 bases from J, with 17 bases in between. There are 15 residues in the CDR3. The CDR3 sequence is CATSTFRGSTDTQYF. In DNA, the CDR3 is TGTGCCACCTCTACATTTAGGGGGAGCACAGATACGCAGTATTTT.

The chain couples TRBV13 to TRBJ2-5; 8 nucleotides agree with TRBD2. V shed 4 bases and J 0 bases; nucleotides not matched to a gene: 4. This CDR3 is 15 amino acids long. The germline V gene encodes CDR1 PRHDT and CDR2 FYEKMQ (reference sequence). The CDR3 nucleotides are TGTGCCAGCAGCTCTAGCGGGCTGTACCAAGAGACCCAGTACTTC. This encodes CASSSSGLYQETQYF.

The CDR3 DNA reads TGCAGCGACCGCCCAGCGGGAGTCAAAGAGACCCAGTACTTC. Protein sequence: CSDRPAGVKETQYF. The genes are TRBV29-1 and TRBJ2-5; 8 nucleotides align to TRBD2. CDR3 length: 14 residues. Unmatched junction bases numbered 10, after V lost 7 bases and J lost 3 bases. Germline V CDR1 and CDR2: SQVTM, ANQGSEA.

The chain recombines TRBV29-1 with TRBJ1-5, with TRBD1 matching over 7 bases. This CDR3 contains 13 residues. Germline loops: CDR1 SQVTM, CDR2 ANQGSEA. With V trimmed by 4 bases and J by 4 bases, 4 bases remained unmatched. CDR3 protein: CSVVGGGNQPQHF. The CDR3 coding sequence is TGCAGCGTTGTAGGGGGCGGGAATCAGCCCCAGCATTTT.

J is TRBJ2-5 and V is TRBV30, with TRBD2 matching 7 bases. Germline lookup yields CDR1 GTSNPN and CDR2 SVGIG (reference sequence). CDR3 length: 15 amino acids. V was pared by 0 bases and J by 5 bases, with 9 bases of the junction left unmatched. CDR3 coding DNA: TGTGCCTGGAGTGTCGACAGACTGGGAGGGGAGACCCAGTACTTC. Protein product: CAWSVDRLGGETQYF.

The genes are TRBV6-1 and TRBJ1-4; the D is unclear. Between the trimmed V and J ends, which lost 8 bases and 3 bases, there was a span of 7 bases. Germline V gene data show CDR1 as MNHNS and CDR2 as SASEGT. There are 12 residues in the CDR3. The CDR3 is CASVDANEKLFF. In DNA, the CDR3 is TGTGCCAGCGTGGACGCTAATGAAAAACTGTTTTTT.

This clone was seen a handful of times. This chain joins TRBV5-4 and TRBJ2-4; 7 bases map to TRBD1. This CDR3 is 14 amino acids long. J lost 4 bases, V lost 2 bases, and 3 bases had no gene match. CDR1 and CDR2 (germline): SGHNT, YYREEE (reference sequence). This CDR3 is CASSLPGQKNIQYF. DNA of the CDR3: TGTGCCAGCAGCTTACCGGGACAGAAAAACATTCAGTACTTC.

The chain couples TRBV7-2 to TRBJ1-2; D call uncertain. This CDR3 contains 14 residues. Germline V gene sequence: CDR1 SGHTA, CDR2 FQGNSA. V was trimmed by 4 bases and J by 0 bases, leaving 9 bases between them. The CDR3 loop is CASSWTPSNYGYTF. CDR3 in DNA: TGTGCCAGCAGCTGGACGCCTTCTAACTATGGCTACACCTTC.

CDR3 sequence (DNA): TGTGCCAGCAGCTTAACGTTCGGGACAGAGTTGTACTTC. Translation: CASSLTFGTELYF. The chain employs TRBV7-3 and TRBJ2-7, with TRBD1 matching over 7 bases. V lost 0 bases to trimming and J lost 12 bases; unmatched junction nucleotides: 8. This CDR3 has 13 amino acids. Germline V lookup: CDR1 SGHTA, CDR2 FQGTGA.

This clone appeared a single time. CDR3 nucleotide sequence: TGTGCCAGCTCACCAGTCTCGGGACAGAAAGCTTTCTTT. It is translated as CASSPVSGQKAFF. This chain connects TRBV18 to TRBJ1-1; 7 nucleotides align to TRBD1. V shed 2 bases and J 9 bases; nucleotides not matched to a gene: 6. This CDR3 has 13 residues. Germline V CDR1 and CDR2: KGHSH, LQKENI.